Below are 27 T cell receptor beta chains sequenced from a single sample in a study of blood T cell repertoires in COVID-19. Repertoires were generated with immunoSEQ multiplex PCR, while TCRdb's copy carries only in-frame clones and drops some. Among about 270,000 clones listed, around 88% were seen once. Source material: peripheral blood. All receptors come from a woman older than 75 with COVID-19, enrolled during active disease.

The chain carries TRBV24-1 and TRBJ1-1; tentatively, D is TRBD1 (5 bases). V was cut by 10 bases and J by 1 base, with 12 bases left in between. The CDR3 length is 13 residues. Germline V gene sequence: CDR1 KGHDR, CDR2 SFDVKD. CDR3: CATSPGGNTEAFF. For the CDR3, the DNA is TGTGCCACGAGTCCGGGGGGGAACACTGAAGCTTTCTTT.

The V gene is TRBV6-6, the J gene TRBJ2-5; 11 bases agree with TRBD2. Germline CDR1 MNHNY, CDR2 SVGAGI (reference sequence). This CDR3 spans 15 amino acids. V shed 6 bases, J shed 1 base, and the junction held 4 bases outside the gene matches. This CDR3 is CASSRLAGTQETQYF. As DNA, the CDR3 is TGTGCCAGCAGCCGACTAGCGGGGACCCAAGAGACCCAGTACTTC.

V is TRBV3-1 (or the pseudogene TRBV3-2) and J is TRBJ1-2; TRBD1 is a possible D gene (5 bases). CDR3 length equals 14 residues. Germline V lookup: CDR1 LGHDT, CDR2 YNNKEL (reference sequence). V lost 0 bases, J lost 4 bases, and 9 bases lay in between. CDR3 in DNA: TGTGCCAGCAGCCAAGAATCCGGGGGCTATGGCTACACCTTC. The encoded protein is CASSQESGGYGYTF.

This clone was detected only once. The same CDR3 is also encoded by other DNA sequences in this sample. V is TRBV7-2 and J is TRBJ2-5, with 10 bases aligning to TRBD2. V gave up 1 base and J gave up 2 bases; unmatched junction bases: 4. CDR3 size: 16 residues. CDR1 and CDR2 (germline): SGHTA, FQGNSA. The CDR3 loop is CASSLGLAGAQETQYF. The CDR3 coding sequence is TGTGCCAGCAGCTTAGGGCTAGCGGGGGCACAAGAGACCCAGTACTTC.

The chain couples TRBV6-5 to TRBJ1-2; D is unresolved. Per germline, CDR1 MNHEY and CDR2 SVGAGI. The CDR3 runs 13 residues. V dropped 2 bases and J dropped 7 bases, with 11 bases sitting between them. DNA of the CDR3: TGTGCCAGCAGTTACGACTCGCGTGGTGGCTACACCTTC. Its translation is CASSYDSRGGYTF.

This clone was picked up one time. The V and J genes are TRBV4-3 and TRBJ1-1; D uncertain. The germline gives CDR1 LGHNA, CDR2 YSLEER. This CDR3 comprises 16 residues. Trimming cost V 0 bases and J 4 bases, with 15 bases left between them. The CDR3 loop reads CASSQEASRLGTEAFF. The CDR3 DNA reads as TGCGCCAGCAGCCAAGAGGCCAGTAGACTGGGCACTGAAGCTTTCTTT.

The rearrangement joins TRBV6-5 to TRBJ1-3, with TRBD1 as a possible D gene (6 bases). Germline V gene data show CDR1 as MNHEY and CDR2 as SVGAGI. The V end lost 2 bases, the J end lost 4 bases, and 12 bases lay between the germline ends. The CDR3 spans 15 residues. CDR3 in amino acids: CASSYEGHGGNTIYF. The DNA for the CDR3 is TGTGCCAGCAGTTACGAGGGACATGGAGGAAACACCATATATTTT.

The chain employs TRBV6-6 and TRBJ1-1, with a weak D call TRBD1 (5 bases). This CDR3 region has 13 residues. Germline CDR1 and CDR2: MNHNY and SVGAGI (reference sequence). Trimming left V 8 bases short and J 4 bases short, with 14 bases between. The DNA of the CDR3 is TGTGCCAGCGGGGGGACCTTTGGCACTGAAGCTTTCTTT. Translating it yields CASGGTFGTEAFF.

The chain uses TRBV6-5 and TRBJ1-6; D not resolved. Looked up from germline, CDR1 is MNHEY and CDR2 is SVGAGI. Between the trimmed V and J ends, which lost 4 bases and 5 bases, there was a span of 6 bases. There are 13 residues in the CDR3. The CDR3 DNA reads as TGTGCCAGCAGTTCCAGGAATAATTCACCCCTCCACTTT. This codes for CASSSRNNSPLHF.

The V gene is TRBV28, the J gene TRBJ1-6; D possibly corresponds to TRBD1 (6 bases). The germline V and J ends were trimmed by 5 bases and 8 bases, with 13 bases remaining between them. The length of the CDR3 is 14 residues. Germline V lookup: CDR1 MDHEN, CDR2 SYDVKM. For the CDR3, the DNA is TGTGCCAGCAGTAGGCAGGGGAACGATTCACCCCTCCACTTT. This encodes CASSRQGNDSPLHF.

This clone was seen ten or more times. The chain uses TRBV2 and TRBJ2-7; weak D call: TRBD1 (5 bases). Per germline, CDR1 SNHLY and CDR2 FYNNEI. Trimming removed 2 bases at V and 4 bases at J, with 15 bases between. The CDR3 has 15 amino acids. The CDR3 region has the DNA TGTGCCAGCAGTGAAAGACTCAGGGTAGGATACGAGCAGTACGTC. Protein product: CASSERLRVGYEQYV.

The sample holds a few counts of this clone. V gene TRBV2 combines with J gene TRBJ1-5, with D unresolved. V lost 2 bases, J lost 5 bases, and 10 bases lay in between. The germline CDR1 and CDR2 sequences are SNHLY and FYNNEI. The CDR3 covers 14 residues. The CDR3, as DNA: TGTGCCAGCAGTGAAAGGGAGCCGTATCAGCCCCAGCATTTT. This encodes CASSEREPYQPQHF.

The chain is built from TRBV7-9 and TRBJ1-4; perhaps TRBD1 as D (5 bases). This CDR3 region has 18 residues. In germline, CDR1 is SEHNR, CDR2 FQNEAQ (reference sequence). The V end lost 5 bases, the J end lost 0 bases, and 19 bases lay between the germline ends. The CDR3 here is CASSLGSSAGPTNEKLFF. CDR3 nucleotide sequence: TGTGCCAGCAGCCTCGGTTCGTCGGCAGGGCCAACTAATGAAAAACTGTTTTTT.

The V and J genes are TRBV2 and TRBJ1-3; possibly TRBD1 for D (6 bases). From germline, CDR1 is SNHLY and CDR2 FYNNEI. Deletions cut 5 bases from V and 1 base from J, with 9 bases between. The CDR3 extends over 14 amino acids. The CDR3 DNA sequence: TGTGCCAGCAGTTCCACAGGGTCTGGAAACACCATATATTTT. Protein: CASSSTGSGNTIYF.

The V and J genes are TRBV28 and TRBJ1-2; TRBD1 aligns across 10 bases. J gave up 1 base and V 6 bases, and 2 bases lay outside the gene matches. The CDR3 runs 14 residues. The germline V gene encodes CDR1 MDHEN and CDR2 SYDVKM. CDR3 nucleotide sequence: TGTGCCAGCAGGACAGGGGGCGATAACTATGGCTACACCTTC. Protein product: CASRTGGDNYGYTF.

The CDR3 nucleotides read TGTGCCACCAGCACTGGGGCGGGGAGCTCTGGAAACACCATATATTTT. This codes for CATSTGAGSSGNTIYF. This chain joins TRBV15 and TRBJ1-3; D might be TRBD1 (5 bases). Trimming took off 4 bases at V and 0 bases at J, with 13 bases between the two ends. Germline CDR1 is LNHNV and CDR2 is YYDKDF (reference sequence). The CDR3 totals 16 residues.

This chain connects TRBV4-3 to TRBJ1-2; D possibly corresponds to TRBD1 (6 bases). Germline loops: CDR1 LGHNA, CDR2 YSLEER. The CDR3 is 14 amino acids. V dropped 0 bases and J dropped 8 bases, with 13 bases sitting between them. The CDR3 region is CASSQDLGQWGYTF. DNA of the CDR3: TGCGCCAGCAGCCAAGATCTTGGACAGTGGGGCTACACCTTC.

The rearrangement joins TRBV4-2 to TRBJ2-1, with TRBD2 matching over 7 bases. Unmatched junction bases numbered 5, after V lost 0 bases and J lost 3 bases. The CDR3 length is 16 residues. Germline V gene lookup returns CDR1 LGHNA and CDR2 YNFKEQ. The CDR3 protein is CASSQDGDYNYNEQFF. The DNA of the CDR3 is TGTGCCAGCAGCCAAGATGGGGACTACAACTACAATGAGCAGTTCTTC.

The rearrangement joins TRBV24-1 to TRBJ2-1; the D gene is possibly TRBD2 (5 bases). Trimming pared 4 bases from V and 6 bases from J, leaving 9 bases between. Germline V gene data show CDR1 as KGHDR and CDR2 as SFDVKD. This CDR3 has 13 amino acids. CDR3: CATSEGGLNEQFF. As DNA, the CDR3 is TGTGCCACCAGTGAAGGCGGGCTCAATGAGCAGTTCTTC.

The chain links TRBV28 to TRBJ2-7; 7 bases agree with TRBD2. V lost 5 bases, J lost 0 bases, and 10 bases stayed unmatched. The CDR3 is 16 residues long. Germline CDR1 is MDHEN and CDR2 is SYDVKM. The CDR3 nucleotides are TGTGCCAGCAGTACCTACGGGGGGTGGACCTCCTACGAGCAGTACTTC. This translates into CASSTYGGWTSYEQYF.

The table lists this clone with a count of one. V usage is TRBV27 and J usage is TRBJ2-1; D not certain. With 2 bases removed from V and 4 bases from J, the gap between germline ends came to 15 bases. The CDR3 is made up of 16 amino acids. Germline CDR1 and CDR2: MNHEY and SMNVEV (reference sequence). This CDR3 is CASSLRVVHPYNEQFF. Here the CDR3 DNA reads TGTGCCAGCAGTTTAAGAGTGGTTCACCCGTACAATGAGCAGTTCTTC.

The chain has TRBV24-1 and TRBJ2-7, with 8 nucleotides matching TRBD1. V lost 3 bases to trimming and J lost 2 bases; unmatched junction nucleotides: 2. The germline CDR1 and CDR2 sequences are KGHDR and SFDVKD. The CDR3 consists of 14 residues. The CDR3 bases are TGTGCCACCAGTGATACCAGGGGGCCCTACGAGCAGTACTTC. Protein: CATSDTRGPYEQYF.

The rearrangement uses TRBV29-1 and TRBJ1-2; maybe TRBD1 (5 bases). The CDR3 consists of 10 residues. CDR1 and CDR2 (germline): SQVTM, ANQGSEA. The V and J ends lost 8 bases and 4 bases respectively, with 8 bases between them. The CDR3 nucleotides read TGCAGCATCGACAGCTATGGCTACACCTTC. This sequence encodes CSIDSYGYTF.

The chain recombines TRBV5-1 with TRBJ1-6; weak D call: TRBD1 (6 bases). Germline CDR1 is SGHRS and CDR2 is YFSETQ. The V end was cut by 0 bases, the J end by 10 bases, with 17 bases between. The CDR3 length is 16 residues. This CDR3 is CASSLAGGLVQSPLHF. The CDR3 coding sequence is TGCGCCAGCAGCTTGGCCGGGGGGCTAGTTCAATCACCCCTCCACTTT.

In regard to this clone: The DNA is left out, because the CDR3 cannot be placed on it with certainty; the CDR3 is given as TCRdb lists it. The J gene is TRBJ1-3, the V gene TRBV19. CDR1 is LNHDA, CDR2 SQIVND, per germline (reference sequence). The CDR3 is 12 amino acids long, termini counted. CDR3 sequence: CASTSGGNTIYF.

The chain couples TRBV6-5 to TRBJ2-7, with D possibly TRBD1 on 6 matching bases. V gave up 4 bases and J gave up 3 bases, with 13 bases separating them. The germline V gene has CDR1 MNHEY and CDR2 SVGAGI. CDR3 length: 14 amino acids. The CDR3 protein is CASSSSPGHYEQYV. CDR3 coding DNA: TGTGCCAGCAGTTCAAGTCCGGGACACTACGAGCAGTACGTC.

The gene calls are TRBV12-3 or TRBV12-4 and TRBJ2-2, with D possibly being TRBD1 (5 bases). Between the trimmed V and J ends, which lost 5 bases and 5 bases, there was a span of 6 bases. This CDR3 comprises 12 residues. The CDR3 coding sequence is TGTGCCAGCAGTGGGGCTACCGGGGAGCTGTTTTTT. Translation gives CASSGATGELFF.